The T cell receptor (beta chain) described here comes from a study of blood T cells in healthy people across ages. Across the study: About one barcoded beta molecule per two T cells was the capture yield of template switching. Study-wide points: A roughly linear fall in TCR beta diversity per million T cells was seen with increasing age.

Germline lookup yields CDR1 SGHRS and CDR2 YFSETQ. J lost 8 bases, V lost 2 bases, and 4 bases had no gene match. The length of the CDR3 is 13 residues. A second PCR of about 6 to 12 cycles used a sample-barcoded 5' primer and a J-beta primer mix. Through a template-switch adaptor with 12 random nucleotides, each cDNA molecule received a tag. TCRdb itself ran the 5' RACE reads through MiXCR, one entry per CDR3 protein. The sample shows roughly 1.5 million distinct CDR3 sequences, roughly 43% of them seen only once. In the case of this clonotype: Its matching antigen is unknown.

The study recruited healthy Caucasian donors from Russia who were aged about 6 to 90. Sequencing was done on a sample of blood. V is TRBV5-1 and J is TRBJ2-1; 7 positions match TRBD1. This TCR was recovered from a woman younger than 30 in good health. The CDR3 DNA follows: TGCGCCAGCAGCTTTCACAGGGGTTATGAGCAGTTCTTC. Encoded protein: CASSFHRGYEQFF.